This TCR beta chain was sequenced in a study of cytomegalovirus exposure and HLA in healthy donors. The study, taken as a whole, reports: Most of the TCR beta V segments (in an earlier analysis) were productive either about 87% or about 30% of the time. In a later analysis, around 18,000 TCR beta sequences were associated with HLA alleles at 0.05 false discovery rate.

After removal of 0 bases from V and 0 bases from J, the junction contained 7 bases not matched to a gene. The germline V gene has CDR1 LGHNA and CDR2 YSLEER. This CDR3 spans 18 amino acids. This clone was recorded only once. No antigen is known for it. PCR involved 60 Vbeta and 13 Jbeta primers. Method: immunoSEQ multiplex PCR; TCRdb's copy keeps in-frame clones and lacks some. The table shows 140,000 or so clones, with roughly 80% occurring only once. The chain uses TRBV4-3 and TRBJ2-5; 10 nucleotides line up with TRBD2. Sequencing was carried out using PBMCs. This clonotype was obtained from a middle-aged woman in good health and CMV-seropositive. The CDR3 DNA is TGCGCCAGCAGCCAAGAATTAGCGGGGGGCTCGTACCAAGAGACCCAGTACTTC. It is translated as CASSQELAGGSYQETQYF.